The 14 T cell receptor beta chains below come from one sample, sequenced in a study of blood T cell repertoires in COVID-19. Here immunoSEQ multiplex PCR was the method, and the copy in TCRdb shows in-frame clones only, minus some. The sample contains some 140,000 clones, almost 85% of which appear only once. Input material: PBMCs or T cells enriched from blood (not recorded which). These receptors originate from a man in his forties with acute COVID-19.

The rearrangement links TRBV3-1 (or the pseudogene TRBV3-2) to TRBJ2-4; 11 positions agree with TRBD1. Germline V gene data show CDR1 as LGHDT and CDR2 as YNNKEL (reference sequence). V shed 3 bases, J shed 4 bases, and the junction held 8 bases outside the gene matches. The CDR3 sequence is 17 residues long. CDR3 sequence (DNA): TGTGCCAGCAGCCATCTAAGGACAGGGGGCGCGAAAAACATTCAGTACTTC. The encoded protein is CASSHLRTGGAKNIQYF.

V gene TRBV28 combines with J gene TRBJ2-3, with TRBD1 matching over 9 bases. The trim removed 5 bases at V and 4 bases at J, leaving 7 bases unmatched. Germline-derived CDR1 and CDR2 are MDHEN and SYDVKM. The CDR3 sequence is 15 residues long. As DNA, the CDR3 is TGTGCCAGCAGTCCCGGACAGGGGAGGTCAGATACGCAGTATTTT. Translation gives CASSPGQGRSDTQYF.

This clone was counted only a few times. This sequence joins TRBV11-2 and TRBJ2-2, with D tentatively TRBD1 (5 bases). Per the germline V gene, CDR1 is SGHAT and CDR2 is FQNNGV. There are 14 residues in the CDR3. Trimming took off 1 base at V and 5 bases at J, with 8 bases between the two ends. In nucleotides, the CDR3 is TGTGCCAGCAGCTTAGTAAGGGGTACCGGGGAGCTGTTTTTT. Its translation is CASSLVRGTGELFF.

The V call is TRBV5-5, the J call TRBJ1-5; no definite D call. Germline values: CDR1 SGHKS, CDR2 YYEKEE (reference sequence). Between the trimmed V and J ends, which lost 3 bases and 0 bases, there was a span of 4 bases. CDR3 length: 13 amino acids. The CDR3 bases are TGTGCCAGCAGCTCGTATAGCAATCAGCCCCAGCATTTT. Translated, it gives CASSSYSNQPQHF.

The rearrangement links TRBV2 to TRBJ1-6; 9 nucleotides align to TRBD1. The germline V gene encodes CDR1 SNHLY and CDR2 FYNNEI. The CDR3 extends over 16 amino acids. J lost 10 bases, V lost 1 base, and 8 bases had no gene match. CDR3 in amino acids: CASSEGRTGVGSPLHF. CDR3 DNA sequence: TGTGCCAGCAGTGAAGGACGGACAGGGGTAGGCTCACCCCTCCACTTT.

The CDR3 nucleotides read TGTGCCAGCAGCTCCAGGGGGTACGAGCAGTACTTC. Translated: CASSSRGYEQYF. The rearrangement links TRBV13 to TRBJ2-7; 7 bases line up with TRBD1. Germline CDR1 and CDR2: PRHDT and FYEKMQ (reference sequence). The ends lost 4 bases at V and 4 bases at J; junction bases unmatched: 1. The CDR3 spans 12 residues.

CDR3 bases: TGTGCCAGCAGTTTACTCGACCGGGGTTCACCCCTCCACTTT. Translating it yields CASSLLDRGSPLHF. This sequence joins TRBV28 and TRBJ1-6; no clear D. Germline lookup yields CDR1 MDHEN and CDR2 SYDVKM. This CDR3 is 14 amino acids long. With 2 bases removed from V and 9 bases from J, the gap between germline ends came to 11 bases.

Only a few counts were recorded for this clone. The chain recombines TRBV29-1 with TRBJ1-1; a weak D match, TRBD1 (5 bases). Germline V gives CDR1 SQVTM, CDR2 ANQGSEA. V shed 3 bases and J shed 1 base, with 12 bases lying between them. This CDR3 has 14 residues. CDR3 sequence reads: CSVELGLANTEAFF. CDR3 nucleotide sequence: TGCAGCGTTGAGTTGGGACTAGCGAACACTGAAGCTTTCTTT.

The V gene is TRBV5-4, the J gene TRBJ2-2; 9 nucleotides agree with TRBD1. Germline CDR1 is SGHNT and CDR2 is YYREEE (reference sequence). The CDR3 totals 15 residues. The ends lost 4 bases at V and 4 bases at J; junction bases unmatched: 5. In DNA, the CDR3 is TGTGCCAGCAGCCCGGGGACAGGGAGCACCGGGGAGCTGTTTTTT. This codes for CASSPGTGSTGELFF.

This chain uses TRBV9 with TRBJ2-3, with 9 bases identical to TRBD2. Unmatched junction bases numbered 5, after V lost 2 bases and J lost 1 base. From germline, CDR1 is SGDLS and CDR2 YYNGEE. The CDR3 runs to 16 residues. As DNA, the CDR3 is TGTGCCAGCAGCGTTAGCGGGGGCTTGGGCACAGATACGCAGTATTTT. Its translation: CASSVSGGLGTDTQYF.

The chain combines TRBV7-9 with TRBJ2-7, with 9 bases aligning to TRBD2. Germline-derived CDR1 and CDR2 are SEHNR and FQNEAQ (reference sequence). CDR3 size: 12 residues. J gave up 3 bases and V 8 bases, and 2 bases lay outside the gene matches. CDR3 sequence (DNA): TGTGCCAGCTGCGGGGGGGACTACGAGCAGTACTTC. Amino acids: CASCGGDYEQYF.

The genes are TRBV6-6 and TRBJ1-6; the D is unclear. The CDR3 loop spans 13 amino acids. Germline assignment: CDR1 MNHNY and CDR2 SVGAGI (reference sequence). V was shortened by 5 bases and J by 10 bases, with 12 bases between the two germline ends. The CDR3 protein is CASSAPGYSPLHF. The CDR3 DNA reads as TGTGCCAGCAGTGCCCCGGGTTACTCACCCCTCCACTTT.

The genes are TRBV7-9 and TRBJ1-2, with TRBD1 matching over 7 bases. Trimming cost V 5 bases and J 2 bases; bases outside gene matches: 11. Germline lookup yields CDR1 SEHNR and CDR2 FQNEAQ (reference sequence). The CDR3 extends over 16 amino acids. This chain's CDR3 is CASSVSGQELNYGYTF. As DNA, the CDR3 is TGTGCCAGCAGCGTTAGTGGACAGGAGCTAAACTATGGCTACACCTTC.

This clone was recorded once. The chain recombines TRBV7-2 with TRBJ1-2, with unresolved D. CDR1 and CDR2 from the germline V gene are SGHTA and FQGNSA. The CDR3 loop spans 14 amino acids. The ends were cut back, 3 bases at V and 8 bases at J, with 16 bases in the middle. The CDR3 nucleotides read TGTGCCAGCAGCTTGGCTGTCACGGGTCAAGGCTACACCTTC. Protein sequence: CASSLAVTGQGYTF.